These 15 T cell receptor beta chains were all obtained from the same sample, sequenced in a study of T-cell reconstitution after alpha-beta-depleted transplantation in children. Preparation of the TCRbeta library involved a method that used unique molecular identifiers. In TCRdb, the PCR reads were re-called with MiXCR into one record per CDR3 protein. Here the sample spans about 340,000 distinct CDR3 sequences, about 17% being singletons. The sequences come from PBMCs, mostly from graft donor cells, collected 360 days after TCRalphabeta/CD19-depleted stem cell transplant. The receptors were sampled from a male patient aged 2-9 years who had a stem cell transplant for acute lymphoblastic leukemia, so the T cells may come from the graft donor.

This rearrangement joins TRBV7-9 to TRBJ2-7; TRBD1 or TRBD2 may be the D gene (6 bases each). This CDR3 comprises 12 residues. V lost 5 bases and J 6 bases, leaving 11 bases between the germline ends. CDR1 is SEHNR and CDR2 is FQNEAQ in the germline V gene (reference sequence). The CDR3 spells CASSPWGAEQYF. The CDR3 DNA sequence: TGTGCCAGCAGCCCCTGGGGGGCCGAGCAGTACTTC.

V usage is TRBV4-1 and J usage is TRBJ2-7, with D tentatively TRBD1 or TRBD2 (6 bases each). The CDR3 is made up of 14 amino acids. CDR1 MGHRA and CDR2 YSYEKL come from the germline V gene. Trimming pared 4 bases from V and 6 bases from J, leaving 16 bases between. CDR3 DNA sequence: TGCGCCAGCAGCCCAGGGGCCGGAGGGTCCGAGCAGTACTTC. The encoded protein is CASSPGAGGSEQYF.

This clonotype has only a few counts. V gene TRBV20-1 combines with J gene TRBJ2-6; TRBD1 might be the D (6 bases). Germline V gene sequence: CDR1 DFQATT, CDR2 SNEGSKA (reference sequence). The CDR3 consists of 14 residues. V dropped 5 bases and J dropped 2 bases, with 10 bases sitting between them. The CDR3 protein is CSASRTAGANVLTF. The CDR3 bases are TGCAGTGCTTCTCGGACAGCTGGGGCCAACGTCCTGACTTTC.

This clonotype was seen a few times. J is TRBJ2-7 and V is TRBV10-3; 9 bases are shared with TRBD2. The CDR3 is 15 amino acids. V lost 3 bases to trimming and J lost 3 bases; unmatched junction nucleotides: 6. Germline CDR1 is ENHRY and CDR2 is SYGVKD. CDR3 bases: TGTGCCATCAGTGATGTCGAGCGGGGGGTCTACGAGCAGTACTTC. Translation gives CAISDVERGVYEQYF.

V usage is TRBV15 and J usage is TRBJ2-7; D might be TRBD2 (5 bases). The CDR3 consists of 14 residues. Trimming took off 6 bases at V and 6 bases at J, with 18 bases between the two ends. The germline gives CDR1 LNHNV, CDR2 YYDKDF (reference sequence). DNA for the CDR3: TGTGCCACCAGTAAGTGGGAGAGCATCCGCGAGCAGTACTTC. This sequence encodes CATSKWESIREQYF.

CDR3 in DNA: TGCAGTGCTAGAGATATTCGGGGGCACAGAGCTTACGAGCAGTACTTC. Its translation: CSARDIRGHRAYEQYF. The rearrangement uses TRBV20-1 and TRBJ2-7; D is possibly TRBD1 or TRBD2 (6 bases each). Deletions cut 0 bases from V and 4 bases from J, with 19 bases between. Germline assignment: CDR1 DFQATT and CDR2 SNEGSKA (reference sequence). The CDR3 has 16 amino acids.

This clonotype was observed a handful of times. The chain is built from TRBV28 and TRBJ2-1, with 13 nucleotides matching TRBD2. Looked up from germline, CDR1 is MDHEN and CDR2 is SYDVKM. Losses at the gene ends were 3 bases for V and 7 bases for J; bases not matched to a gene: 6. The length of the CDR3 is 16 residues. CDR3 protein: CASSLGGLAGWNEQFF. The CDR3 coding sequence is TGTGCCAGCAGTTTGGGGGGACTAGCGGGATGGAATGAGCAGTTCTTC.

This chain links TRBV2 with TRBJ2-5; D is ambiguous. The CDR3 length is 12 residues. The V end was cut by 8 bases, the J end by 1 base, with 8 bases between. The germline V gene has CDR1 SNHLY and CDR2 FYNNEI. The CDR3 DNA reads as TGTGCCAGCGGGCTTCTCCAAGAGACCCAGTACTTC. It is translated as CASGLLQETQYF.

This clonotype was seen only a few times. V and J are TRBV9 and TRBJ2-5, with D perhaps being TRBD1 or TRBD2 (5 bases each). With 2 bases removed from V and 9 bases from J, the gap between germline ends came to 20 bases. This CDR3 contains 15 residues. Looked up from germline, CDR1 is SGDLS and CDR2 is YYNGEE. CDR3 sequence reads: CASSVEPRDERAQYF. In DNA form, the CDR3 reads TGTGCCAGCAGCGTGGAACCCAGGGACGAGAGGGCCCAGTACTTC. The whole variable domain, filled in from reference TRBV9 and TRBJ2-5, reads DSGVTQTPKHLITATGQRVTLRCSPRSGDLSVYWYQQSLDQGLQFLIQYYNGEERAKGNILERFSAQQFPDLHSELNLSSLELGDSALYFCASSVEPRDERAQYFGPGTRLLVL.

This chain links TRBV29-1 with TRBJ2-2; TRBD1 aligns across 7 bases. Per the germline V gene, CDR1 is SQVTM and CDR2 is ANQGSEA. This CDR3 is 15 amino acids long. V shed 7 bases and J 2 bases; nucleotides not matched to a gene: 10. The DNA of the CDR3 is TGCAGCGCCCGACAGGGAGTCGAAAACACCGGGGAGCTGTTTTTT. It translates to CSARQGVENTGELFF.

This clonotype was detected only a few times. The CDR3 nucleotides read TGTGCCAGCAGCCAAGGGGTCCCAAAAGCTGAGCAGTTCTTC. Protein product: CASSQGVPKAEQFF. The chain joins TRBV3-1 to TRBJ2-1; D is uncertain. CDR3 length equals 14 residues. Germline values: CDR1 LGHDT, CDR2 YNNKEL (reference sequence). Trimming removed 1 base from V and 9 bases from J, with 13 bases in between.

The CDR3 DNA reads TGTGCCAGCAGTTTAGTGGGGGCAGGGGCCTACGAGCAGTACTTC. Translating gives CASSLVGAGAYEQYF. The genes are TRBV28 and TRBJ2-7, with D possibly being TRBD1 (6 bases). Per germline, CDR1 MDHEN and CDR2 SYDVKM. CDR3 length: 15 residues. V dropped 2 bases and J dropped 2 bases, with 13 bases sitting between them.

This clonotype was counted between two and nine times. The rearrangement uses TRBV5-1 and TRBJ2-7; 9 nucleotides match TRBD1. From germline, CDR1 is SGHRS and CDR2 YFSETQ. The length of the CDR3 is 16 residues. The V segment lost 4 bases and the J segment 2 bases; nucleotides outside the gene matches: 10. The CDR3 nucleotides read TGCGCCAGCAGCCCATCACCCGGGACAGGGACCTACGAGCAGTACTTC. This gives the protein CASSPSPGTGTYEQYF.

This clonotype was counted many times. The chain links TRBV28 to TRBJ2-7; tentatively, D is TRBD2 (6 bases). This CDR3 is built from 15 residues. Germline V CDR1 and CDR2: MDHEN, SYDVKM. V gave up 6 bases and J gave up 0 bases, with 15 bases separating them. As DNA, the CDR3 is TGTGCCAGCAGCTTAGGTTTGGGGGGCTCCTACGAGCAGTACTTC. This encodes CASSLGLGGSYEQYF.

The chain is built from TRBV7-3 and TRBJ2-3; the D gene is possibly TRBD1 (5 bases). Trimming removed 3 bases from V and 0 bases from J, with 10 bases in between. Germline-derived CDR1 and CDR2 are SGHTA and FQGTGA. CDR3 length: 15 residues. CDR3 amino acids: CASSFGQTSTDTQYF. CDR3 nucleotide sequence: TGTGCCAGCAGCTTCGGACAAACTAGCACAGATACGCAGTATTTT.